This TCR beta chain was documented in a study of T-cell memory formation after mild COVID-19. Notes on the study in general: Pre-infection memory held some responding clones, suggesting pre-existing cross-reactive T cells responded.

This clonotype occurred many times. The antigen is unknown. V gave up 9 bases and J gave up 5 bases; unmatched junction bases: 8. CDR1 and CDR2 (germline): SGHTA, FQGTGA. The CDR3 is made up of 13 amino acids. TCRdb re-analysed the 5' RACE reads in MiXCR, keeping a single row per CDR3 protein. The sample shows fewer than 650,000 distinct CDR3 sequences, about a fifth of them seen only once. Sequencing was performed on PBMCs or a T cell subset sorted from them (not recorded which). The sequence was collected from an adult woman who had mild COVID-19 (a few samples of this study predate the infection). Cell type and time point are not known. The J gene is TRBJ2-5, the V gene TRBV7-3; 8 bases fit TRBD1. The CDR3 region is CASSSDRGETQYF. DNA for the CDR3: TGTGCCAGTAGTAGCGACAGGGGTGAGACCCAGTACTTC.